This T cell receptor (beta chain) was documented in a study of OX40 agonist ivuxolimab in advanced cancers. About the investigation overall: Ivuxolimab was an agonistic, fully human IgG2 monoclonal antibody directed against OX40 (CD134), a costimulatory receptor. Partial responses occurred in three dose-escalation patients, of whom one had hepatocellular carcinoma and two had cutaneous melanoma. Of the 50 to 55 patients in dose escalation, 19 had hepatocellular carcinoma, some 15 had melanoma, 9 had renal cell carcinoma and 9 had head and neck cancer. A male proportion of roughly 80% and a mean age of approximately 58 years, ranging from about 23 to 79, were recorded for the dose-escalation cohort. Intravenous ivuxolimab was administered to patients every 2 weeks at six dose levels: 0.01, 0.1, 0.3, 1.5, 3 and 10 mg/kg. The paper reports the monotherapy dose-escalation portion (N ≈ 52 patients) of the phase I ivuxolimab trial. The point of sequencing TCRbeta in the periphery was to test whether ivuxolimab changed TCR sequence diversity and drove clonal T-cell expansion. Prior anti-PD-1, anti-PD-L1 or anti-CTLA-4 therapy was permitted, and approximately 42% of dose-escalation patients had received checkpoint inhibitors.

Study-level results and caveats: In partial responders in the 0.1-3.0 mg/kg groups, normalized peripheral clonal expansion was found to be among the lowest, especially among CD8+ T cells. Antigen specificity was not determined for the clonally expanded peripheral T cells. Low levels of normalized T-cell clonal expansion were also seen in some patients who did not respond. After ivuxolimab, expanded clones were on average more numerous among CD8+ T cells than among CD4+ T cells. At doses of 0.1 to 3.0 mg/kg, clonal expansion of both CD4+ and CD8+ blood T cells was observed from baseline to week 6.

To sequence the TCRbeta CDR3 region, genomic DNA was isolated from the sorted cells. The immunoSEQ Assay was used to sequence the TCRbeta CDR3 regions. In its TCRdb copy, this immuneACCESS table keeps in-frame sequences only and misses some clones. Where compared with another copy, unresolved V genes explain less than half of these, and the others have no known cause. Here the sample has over 55,000 clones; about 87% occur a single time. Together, the top ten hold more than 1.5% of the sample. The trial excluded patients who had a history of autoimmune disease or who were on systemic immunosuppression. Peripheral blood for TCR sequencing was drawn from every dose cohort at baseline, at cycle 4 day 1 and at cycle 7 day 1. Samples came from an open-label, multicenter, first-in-human phase I dose-escalation trial of ivuxolimab. Adults with locally advanced or metastatic melanoma, renal cell, hepatocellular, or head and neck squamous cell carcinoma were enrolled in the trial. CD4+ and CD8+ T cells were sorted separately from peripheral blood before TCR sequencing.

As concerns this clone: This clone's antigen is unknown. The sample holds no much larger clone one base away, and base qualities are not on file.

From a lookup of the germline V gene, CDR1 and CDR2 are SGHRS and YFSETQ. The CDR3 contains 14 residues, cysteine and phenylalanine counted. Only CDR3 DNA is held: 42 bases, read in frame from base 1. V drops 4 bases and J drops 2 bases, leaving 11 bases in between. The sequences come from CD4+ or CD8+ T cells sorted from blood, collected in a trial of the OX40 agonist ivuxolimab. The rearrangement joined TRBV5-1 to TRBJ2-3, with a tentative D call of TRBD1 or TRBD2, each matching 5 bases. The receptor's source is an adult with an advanced solid tumor such as melanoma, head and neck, liver or kidney cancer. The DNA is as follows: TGCGCCAGCAGCCGAGGGGCCAACACAGATACGCAGTATTTT. It is translated as CASSRGANTDTQYF.